The 8 T cell receptor beta chains in this list originate from one sample, sequenced in a study of T cell clonality in common variable immunodeficiency. Study-wide results and caveats: Reportedly, TCR beta sequences from common variable immunodeficiency showed fewer deletions and N-nucleotide insertions.

Sequencing was performed with immunoSEQ multiplex PCR; in TCRdb, only in-frame clones are kept and a portion is missing. Listed for the sample are about 26,000 clones, none seen a single time. Antigens for these TCRs are unknown. The sample consisted of peripheral blood mononuclear cells. The source of these receptors is a human donor with common variable immunodeficiency.

There are a few counts of this clone. The read halts 3 residues ahead of the CDR3 end, with the missing end drawn from the germline J gene. The V call is TRBV7-9, the J call TRBJ1-2, with D perhaps TRBD1 (5 bases). The CDR3 contains 15 residues. Germline CDR1 reads SEHNR; CDR2 reads FQNEAQ (reference sequence). Partial CDR3 DNA: TGTGCCAGCAGCCTATTAGACAGCCACTATTGGGGC. It yields the protein CASSLLDSHYWG. The entire CDR3 reads CASSLLDSHYWGYTF.

This clone came up many times. The DNA ends 3 residues before the CDR3 does, and the rest of the CDR3 is filled in from the germline J gene. The chain combines TRBV20-1 with TRBJ1-2; 7 bases fit TRBD1. Germline trimming cut 3 bases from V and 6 bases from J; bases unmatched to any gene: 13. This CDR3 contains 15 residues. In germline, CDR1 is DFQATT, CDR2 SNEGSKA (reference sequence). CDR3 amino acids: CSASARARGSNGYTF. The DNA read from the CDR3 is TGCAGTGCTAGCGCCAGAGCCAGGGGGTCCAATGGC.

This clone was seen many times. A read error may produce the germline difference seen at one junction end. Sequencing ends 3 residues short of the CDR3 end; the germline J gene provides the rest. Other DNA sequences within the sample encode an identical CDR3. The gene calls are TRBV7-6 and TRBJ2-7, with D perhaps TRBD2 (9 bases). CDR3 length: 14 residues. Per germline, CDR1 SGHVS and CDR2 FNYEAQ. The CDR3 region is CASSLAGQAGEQYF. The part of the CDR3 DNA that was read is TGTGCCAGCAGCCTAGCGGGACAGGCTGGCGAG.

This clone was detected only a few times. The read ends 3 residues early relative to the CDR3; the germline J gene fills the gap. This chain connects TRBV18 to TRBJ2-7; D is perhaps TRBD1 (5 bases). The CDR3 runs 13 residues. Per germline, CDR1 KGHSH and CDR2 LQKENI. The CDR3 is CVISPYGAYEQYF. CDR3 DNA (partial): TGTGTTATCTCACCATATGGGGCATACGAG. Using reference TRBV18 and TRBJ2-7 for the parts outside the CDR3, the full variable domain is NAGVMQNPRHLVRRRGQEARLRCSPMKGHSHVYWYRQLPEEGLKFMVYLQKENIIDESGMPKERFSAEFPKEGPSILRIQQVVRGDSAAYFCVISPYGAYEQYFGPGTRLTVT.

Of note for this clone: The read terminates 3 residues ahead of where the CDR3 ends, so the germline J gene completes it. The chain has TRBV7-8 and TRBJ2-7, with D maybe TRBD1 (6 bases). The CDR3 is 14 amino acids. The ends were cut back, 8 bases at V and 1 base at J, with 15 bases in the middle. Per germline, CDR1 SGHVS and CDR2 FQNEAQ. The CDR3 is CASGHQGRSYEQYF. The covered CDR3 bases are TGTGCCAGCGGCCACCAGGGGCGATCCTACGAG.

This clone was picked up a small number of times. The read halts 3 residues ahead of the CDR3 end, with the missing end drawn from the germline J gene. The V call is TRBV7-2, the J call TRBJ2-3; D not resolved. Germline-derived CDR1 and CDR2 are SGHTA and FQGNSA. The CDR3 runs to 13 residues. V lost 6 bases and J 1 base, leaving 8 bases between the germline ends. CDR3 sequence reads: CASSLARTDTQYF. CDR3 DNA (partial): TGTGCCAGCAGTCTGGCCCGCACAGATACG.

The CDR3 loop reads CASSEAGLAGFYEQYF. The covered CDR3 bases are TGTGCCAGCAGTGAAGCGGGACTAGCGGGGTTCTACGAG. This chain links TRBV6-1 with TRBJ2-7; 13 nucleotides match TRBD2. Read sequence stops 3 residues before the CDR3 end, and the germline J gene provides the missing end. The CDR3 spans 16 residues. The J segment lost 3 bases and the V segment lost 0 bases, leaving 2 bases of the junction unmatched. Germline values: CDR1 MNHNS, CDR2 SASEGT.

The table lists this clone with many counts. The read ends 3 residues early relative to the CDR3; the germline J gene fills the gap. The rearrangement uses TRBV2 and TRBJ1-6; no definite D call. The V gene's germline CDR1 is SNHLY and CDR2 FYNNEI. The CDR3 has 13 residues. Trimming stripped 4 bases from V and 6 bases from J, with 7 bases between. CDR3 loop: CASSATGNSPLHF. CDR3 DNA (partial): TGTGCCAGCAGTGCTACGGGTAATTCACCC.